Included here is one TCR beta chain sequence, with context. The target antigen is unknown. Sequenced by immunoSEQ multiplex PCR; TCRdb stores in-frame clones only, minus some. Of 150,000 or so clones in the sample, 86% were seen once. The record originates from a study of cytomegalovirus exposure and HLA in healthy donors. Study outcomes and limitations: There were about 160 TCR beta chains listed as cytomegalovirus-associated.

CDR1 is SQVTM, CDR2 ANQGSEA, per germline. V gave up 7 bases and J gave up 3 bases; unmatched junction bases: 12. The CDR3 totals 15 residues. The V gene is TRBV29-1, the J gene TRBJ1-2; 9 bases match TRBD1. The clonotype originates from a man between 18 and 35 years old in good health and CMV-seropositive. Sequenced material: PBMCs. The CDR3 loop reads CSATPLQGADYGYTF. CDR3 DNA: TGCAGCGCGACTCCCTTACAGGGGGCCGACTATGGCTACACCTTC.